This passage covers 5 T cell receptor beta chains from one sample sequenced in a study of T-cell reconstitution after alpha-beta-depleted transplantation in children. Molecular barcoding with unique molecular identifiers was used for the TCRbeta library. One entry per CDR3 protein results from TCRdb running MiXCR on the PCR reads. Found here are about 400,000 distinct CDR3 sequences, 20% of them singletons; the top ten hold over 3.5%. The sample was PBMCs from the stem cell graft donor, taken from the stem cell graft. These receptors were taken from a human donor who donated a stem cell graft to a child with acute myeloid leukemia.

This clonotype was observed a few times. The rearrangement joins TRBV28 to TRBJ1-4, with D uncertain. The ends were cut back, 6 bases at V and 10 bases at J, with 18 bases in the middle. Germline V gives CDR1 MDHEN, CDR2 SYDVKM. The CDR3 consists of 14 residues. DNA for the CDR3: TGTGCCAGCAGCACCGCAGGACGAACGGGAAAACTGTTTTTT. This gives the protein CASSTAGRTGKLFF.

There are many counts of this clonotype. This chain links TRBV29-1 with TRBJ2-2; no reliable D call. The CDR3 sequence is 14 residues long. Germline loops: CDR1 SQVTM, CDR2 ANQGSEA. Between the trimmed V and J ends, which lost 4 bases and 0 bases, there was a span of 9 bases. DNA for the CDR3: TGCAGCGTTGGAGCAGGAACGAACACCGGGGAGCTGTTTTTT. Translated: CSVGAGTNTGELFF.

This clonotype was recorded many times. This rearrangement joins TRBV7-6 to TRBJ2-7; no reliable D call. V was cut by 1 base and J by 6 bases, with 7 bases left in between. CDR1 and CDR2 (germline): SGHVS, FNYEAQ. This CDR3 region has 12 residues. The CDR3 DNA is TGTGCCAGCAGCTTAGTGTCGGGCGAGCAGTACTTC. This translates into CASSLVSGEQYF. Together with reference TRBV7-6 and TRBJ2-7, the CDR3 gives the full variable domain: GAGVSQSPRYKVTKRGQDVALRCDPISGHVSLYWYRQALGQGPEFLTYFNYEAQQDKSGLPNDRFSAERPEGSISTLTIQRTEQRDSAMYRCASSLVSGEQYFGPGTRLTVT.

This CDR3 is CASSSQIYEQYF. CDR3 bases: TGTGCCAGCAGCTCACAGATCTACGAGCAGTACTTC. The chain is built from TRBV11-2 and TRBJ2-7; D gene ambiguous. The CDR3 is 12 amino acids. Trimming shortened V by 4 bases and J by 3 bases, and 7 bases separated the two germline ends. Germline CDR1 reads SGHAT; CDR2 reads FQNNGV.

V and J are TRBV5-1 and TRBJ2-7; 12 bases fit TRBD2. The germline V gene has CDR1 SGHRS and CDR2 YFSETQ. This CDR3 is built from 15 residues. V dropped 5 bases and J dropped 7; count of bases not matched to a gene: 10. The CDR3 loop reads CASRLGLAGGQEQYF. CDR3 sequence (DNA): TGCGCCAGCAGGCTTGGGCTAGCGGGAGGGCAAGAGCAGTACTTC.